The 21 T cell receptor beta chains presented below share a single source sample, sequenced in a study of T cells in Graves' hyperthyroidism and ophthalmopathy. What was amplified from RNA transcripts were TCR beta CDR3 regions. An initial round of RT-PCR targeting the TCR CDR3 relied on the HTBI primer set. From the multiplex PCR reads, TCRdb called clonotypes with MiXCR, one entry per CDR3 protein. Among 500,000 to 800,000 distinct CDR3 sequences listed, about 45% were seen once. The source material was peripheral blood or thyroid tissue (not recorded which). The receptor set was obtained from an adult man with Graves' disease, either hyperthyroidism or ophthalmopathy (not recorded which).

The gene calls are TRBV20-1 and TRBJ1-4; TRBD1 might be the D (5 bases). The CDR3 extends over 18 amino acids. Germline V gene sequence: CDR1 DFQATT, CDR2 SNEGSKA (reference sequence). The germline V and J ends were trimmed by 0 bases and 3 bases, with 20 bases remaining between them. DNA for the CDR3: TGCAGTGCTAGAGATCGGGAACGGTTGACAGCGCCTAATGAAAAACTGTTTTTT. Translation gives CSARDRERLTAPNEKLFF.

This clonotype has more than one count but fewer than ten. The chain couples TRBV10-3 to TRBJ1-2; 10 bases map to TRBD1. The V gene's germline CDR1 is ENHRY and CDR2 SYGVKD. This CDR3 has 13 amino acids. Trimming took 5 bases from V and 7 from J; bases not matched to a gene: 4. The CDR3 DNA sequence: TGTGCCATCAGTCGGACAGGGGGAGCTGGCTACACCTTC. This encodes CAISRTGGAGYTF.

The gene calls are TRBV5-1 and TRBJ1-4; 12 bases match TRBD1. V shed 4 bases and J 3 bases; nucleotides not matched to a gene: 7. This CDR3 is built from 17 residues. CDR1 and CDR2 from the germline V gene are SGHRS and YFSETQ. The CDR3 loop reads CASSPAGQGASNEKLFF. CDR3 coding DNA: TGCGCCAGCAGCCCAGCGGGACAGGGGGCATCTAATGAAAAACTGTTTTTT.

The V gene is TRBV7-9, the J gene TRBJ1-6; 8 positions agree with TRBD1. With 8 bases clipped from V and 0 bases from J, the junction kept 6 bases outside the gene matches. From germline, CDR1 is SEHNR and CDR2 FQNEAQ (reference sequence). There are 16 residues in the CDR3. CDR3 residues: CASGRTGPSYNSPLHF. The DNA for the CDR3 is TGTGCCAGCGGGCGGACAGGGCCCTCCTATAATTCACCCCTCCACTTT.

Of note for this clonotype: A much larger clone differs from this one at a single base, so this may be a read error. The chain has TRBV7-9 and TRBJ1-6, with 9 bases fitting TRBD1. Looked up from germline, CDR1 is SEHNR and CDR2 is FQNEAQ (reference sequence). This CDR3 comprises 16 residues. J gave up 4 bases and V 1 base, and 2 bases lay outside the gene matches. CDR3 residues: CASSLVGTGYNSPLHF. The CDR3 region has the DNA TGTGCCAGCAGCTTAGTCGGGACAGGGTATAATTCACCCCTCCACTTT.

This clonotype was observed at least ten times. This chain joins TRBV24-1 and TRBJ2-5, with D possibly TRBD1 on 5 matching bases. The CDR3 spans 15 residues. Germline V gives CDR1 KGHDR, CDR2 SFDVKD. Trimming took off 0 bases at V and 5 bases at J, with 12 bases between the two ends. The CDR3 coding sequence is TGTGCCACCAGTGATTTGGACAGCCCAGCGGAGACCCAGTACTTC. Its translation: CATSDLDSPAETQYF.

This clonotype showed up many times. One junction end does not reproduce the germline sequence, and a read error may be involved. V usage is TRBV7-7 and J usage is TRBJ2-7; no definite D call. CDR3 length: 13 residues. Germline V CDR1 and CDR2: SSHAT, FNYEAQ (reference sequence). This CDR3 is CASSLEPGHEQYF. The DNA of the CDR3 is TGTGCTAGCAGCTTAGAACCGGGCCACGAGCAGTACTTC.

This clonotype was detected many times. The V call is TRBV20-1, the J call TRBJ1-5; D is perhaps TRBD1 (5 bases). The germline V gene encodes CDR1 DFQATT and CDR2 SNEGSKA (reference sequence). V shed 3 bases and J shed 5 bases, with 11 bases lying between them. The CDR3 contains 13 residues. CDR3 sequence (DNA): TGCAGTGCTAGTGCCGGGGGTGATCAGCCCCAGCATTTT. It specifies CSASAGGDQPQHF.

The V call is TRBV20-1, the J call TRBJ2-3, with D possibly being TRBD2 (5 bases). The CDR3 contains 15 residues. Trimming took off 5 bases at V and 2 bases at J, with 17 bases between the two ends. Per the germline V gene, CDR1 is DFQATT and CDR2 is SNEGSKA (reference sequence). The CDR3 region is CSAVLGLENTDTQYF. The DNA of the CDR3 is TGCAGTGCTGTCCTAGGACTGGAAAACACAGATACGCAGTATTTT.

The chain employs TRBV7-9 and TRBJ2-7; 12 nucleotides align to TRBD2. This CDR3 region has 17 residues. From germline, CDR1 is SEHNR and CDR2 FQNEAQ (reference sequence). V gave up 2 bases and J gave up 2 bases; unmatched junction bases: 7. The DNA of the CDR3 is TGTGCCAGCAGCTTATATCGACTAGCGGGGGACCCCTACGAGCAGTACTTC. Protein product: CASSLYRLAGDPYEQYF.

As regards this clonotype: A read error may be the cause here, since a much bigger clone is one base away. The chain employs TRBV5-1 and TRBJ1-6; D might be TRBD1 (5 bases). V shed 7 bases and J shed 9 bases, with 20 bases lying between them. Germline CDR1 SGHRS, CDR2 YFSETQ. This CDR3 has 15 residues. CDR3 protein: CASCRAAGIGSPLHF. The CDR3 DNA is TGCGCCAGCTGCAGGGCGGCAGGGATCGGTTCACCCCTCCACTTT.

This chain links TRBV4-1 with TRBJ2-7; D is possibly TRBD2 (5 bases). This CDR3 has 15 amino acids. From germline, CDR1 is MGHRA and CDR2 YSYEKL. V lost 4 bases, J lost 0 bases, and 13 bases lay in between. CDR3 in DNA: TGCGCCAGCAGCCCAGCGGTGGGGAGCTCCTACGAGCAGTACTTC. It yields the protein CASSPAVGSSYEQYF.

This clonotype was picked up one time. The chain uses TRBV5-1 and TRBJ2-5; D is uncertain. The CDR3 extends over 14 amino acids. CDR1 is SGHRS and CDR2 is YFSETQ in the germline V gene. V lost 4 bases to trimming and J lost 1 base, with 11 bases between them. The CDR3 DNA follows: TGCGCCAGCAGCGTGCTTCCCACCCAAGAGACCCAGTACTTC. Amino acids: CASSVLPTQETQYF.

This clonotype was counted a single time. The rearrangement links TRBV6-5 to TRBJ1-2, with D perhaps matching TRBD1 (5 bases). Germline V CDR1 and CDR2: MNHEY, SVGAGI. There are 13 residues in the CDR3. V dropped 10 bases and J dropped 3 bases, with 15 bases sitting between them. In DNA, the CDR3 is TGTGCCATCAAGGAGGGGTTAGACTATGGCTACACCTTC. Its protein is CAIKEGLDYGYTF.

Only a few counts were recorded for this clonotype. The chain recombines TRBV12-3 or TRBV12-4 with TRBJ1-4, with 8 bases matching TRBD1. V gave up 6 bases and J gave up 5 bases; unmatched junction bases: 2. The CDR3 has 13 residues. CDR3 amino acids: CASRRDRNEKLFF. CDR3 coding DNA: TGTGCCAGCAGAAGGGACAGGAATGAAAAACTGTTTTTT.

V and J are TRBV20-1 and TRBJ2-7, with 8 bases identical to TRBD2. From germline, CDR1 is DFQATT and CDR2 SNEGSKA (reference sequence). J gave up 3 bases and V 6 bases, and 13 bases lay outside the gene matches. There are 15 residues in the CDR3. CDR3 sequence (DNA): TGCAGTGCCACATACGGGGGGGGCCTCAACTACGAGCAGTACTTC. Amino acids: CSATYGGGLNYEQYF.

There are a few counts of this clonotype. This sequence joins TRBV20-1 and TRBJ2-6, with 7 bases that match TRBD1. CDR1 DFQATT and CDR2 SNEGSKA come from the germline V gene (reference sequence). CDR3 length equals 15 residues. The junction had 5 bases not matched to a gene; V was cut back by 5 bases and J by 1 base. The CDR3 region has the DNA TGCAGTGCTGTTGGACAGGTTTCTGGGGCCAACGTCCTGACTTTC. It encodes CSAVGQVSGANVLTF.

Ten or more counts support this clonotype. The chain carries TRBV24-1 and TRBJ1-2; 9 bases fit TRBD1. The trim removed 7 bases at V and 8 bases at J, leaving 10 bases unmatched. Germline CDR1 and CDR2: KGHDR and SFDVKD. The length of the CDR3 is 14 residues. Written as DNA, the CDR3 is TGTGCCACCAGAGAACAGGGGGCCCACGGGGGCTACACCTTC. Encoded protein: CATREQGAHGGYTF.

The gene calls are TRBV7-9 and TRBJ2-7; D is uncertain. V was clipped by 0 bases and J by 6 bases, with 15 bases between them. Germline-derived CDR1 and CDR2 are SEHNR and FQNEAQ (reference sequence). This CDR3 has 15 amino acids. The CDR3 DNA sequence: TGTGCCAGCAGCTTAGCGGGCAGCGCGGTTGGCGAGCAGTACTTC. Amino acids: CASSLAGSAVGEQYF. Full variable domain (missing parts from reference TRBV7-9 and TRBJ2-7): DTGVSQNPRHKITKRGQNVTFRCDPISEHNRLYWYRQTLGQGPEFLTYFQNEAQLEKSRLLSDRFSAERPKGSFSTLEIQRTEQGDSAMYLCASSLAGSAVGEQYFGPGTRLTVT.

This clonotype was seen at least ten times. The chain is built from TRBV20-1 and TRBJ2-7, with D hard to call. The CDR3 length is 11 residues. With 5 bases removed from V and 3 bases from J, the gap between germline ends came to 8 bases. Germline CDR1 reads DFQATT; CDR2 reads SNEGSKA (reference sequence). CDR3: CSAGDRYEQYF. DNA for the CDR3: TGCAGTGCTGGGGATCGCTACGAGCAGTACTTC.

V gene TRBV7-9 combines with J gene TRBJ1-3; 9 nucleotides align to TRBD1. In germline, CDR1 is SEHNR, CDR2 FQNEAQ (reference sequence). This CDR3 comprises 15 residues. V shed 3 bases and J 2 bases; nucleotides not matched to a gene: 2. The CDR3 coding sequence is TGTGCCAGCAGCTTCGGGACAGGGACTGGAAACACCATATATTTT. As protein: CASSFGTGTGNTIYF.